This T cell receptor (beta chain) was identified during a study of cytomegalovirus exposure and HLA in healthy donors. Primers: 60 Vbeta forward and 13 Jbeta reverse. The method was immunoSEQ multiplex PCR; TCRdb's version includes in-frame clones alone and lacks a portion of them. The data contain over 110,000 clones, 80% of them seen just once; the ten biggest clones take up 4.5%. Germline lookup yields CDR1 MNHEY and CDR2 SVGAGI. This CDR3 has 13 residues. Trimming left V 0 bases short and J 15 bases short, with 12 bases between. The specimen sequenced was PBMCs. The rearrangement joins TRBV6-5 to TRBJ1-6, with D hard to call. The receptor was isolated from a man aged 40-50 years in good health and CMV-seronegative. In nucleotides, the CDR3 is TGTGCCAGCAGTTACTCACAAGCCCAGGACCTCCACTTT. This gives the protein CASSYSQAQDLHF.